This T cell receptor (beta chain) was retrieved from a study of T cell responses to AZD1222 COVID-19 vaccine. Study-level background: Second-dose timings of about 4 or about 12 weeks were pooled.

The study's findings and limits: Spike-specific TCR depth and breadth grew after two AZD1222 doses.

Trimming pared 0 bases from V and 9 bases from J, leaving 9 bases between. The CDR3 runs to 14 residues. The V gene's germline CDR1 is SEHNR and CDR2 FQNEAQ (reference sequence). TCRdb's table, derived via immunoSEQ multiplex PCR, lists solely in-frame clones and lacks some. This table has about 160,000 clones, approximately 91% appearing once. Turning to this clone: Its antigen is as yet unknown.

This sample comprised peripheral blood, obtained on day 0 of AZD1222 vaccination. The chain uses TRBV7-9 and TRBJ1-6; no definite D call. The sequence was obtained from an adult in good health. CDR3 nucleotides: TGTGCCAGCAGCTTAGCAGGGCGAGCTTCACCCCTCCACTTT. Translation gives CASSLAGRASPLHF.